The 5 T cell receptor beta chains below come from one sample, sequenced in a study of neoadjuvant anti-PD-1 for oral cavity cancer. This table comes from immunoSEQ multiplex PCR, and its TCRdb copy is limited to in-frame clones, with some not included. Of tens of thousands of clones in the sample, roughly 45% were seen once. Regarding time point: after neoadjuvant nivolumab, at surgical resection. The sequencing used tumor tissue, collected after nivolumab (anti-PD-1) treatment. The receptors were sampled from a person between 40 and 79 years old with oral cavity squamous cell carcinoma.

This chain links TRBV6-5 with TRBJ2-7, with 10 nucleotides matching TRBD1. V dropped 8 bases and J dropped 11; count of bases not matched to a gene: 12. Germline CDR1 MNHEY, CDR2 SVGAGI. The CDR3 totals 13 residues. CDR3 amino acids: CASGNTGTGEEYF. The CDR3 coding sequence is TGTGCCAGCGGAAACACCGGGACAGGGGAGGAGTACTTC.

The chain is built from TRBV6-5 and TRBJ1-5; D remains unclear. The ends were cut back, 6 bases at V and 6 bases at J, with 12 bases in the middle. The CDR3 length is 13 residues. Per germline, CDR1 MNHEY and CDR2 SVGAGI. The CDR3 sequence: CASRGNVGQPQHF. DNA for the CDR3: TGTGCCAGCAGGGGTAACGTAGGTCAGCCCCAGCATTTT.

The chain employs TRBV6-1 and TRBJ2-2; TRBD1 aligns across 8 bases. With V trimmed by 6 bases and J by 4 bases, 1 base remained unmatched. This CDR3 region has 13 residues. Germline CDR1 reads MNHNS; CDR2 reads SASEGT. The CDR3 region has the DNA TGTGCCAGCAGCCAGGGGGCCACCGGGGAGCTGTTTTTT. Its protein is CASSQGATGELFF.

CDR3 DNA: TGTGCCAGCAGTTTGGGAGCATCTCGACGCGCAAATACGCAGTATTTT. Its translation: CASSLGASRRANTQYF. The genes are TRBV27 and TRBJ2-3; tentatively, D is TRBD2 (5 bases). This CDR3 contains 16 residues. V was pared by 3 bases and J by 7 bases, with 20 bases between. Germline V gene data show CDR1 as MNHEY and CDR2 as SMNVEV (reference sequence).

The chain has TRBV2 and TRBJ1-3; perhaps TRBD1 as D (5 bases). Trimming left V 4 bases short and J 3 bases short, with 13 bases between. Germline CDR1 reads SNHLY; CDR2 reads FYNNEI. The CDR3 runs 15 residues. The CDR3 protein is CASSARGYGGNTIYF. CDR3 sequence (DNA): TGTGCCAGCAGTGCGAGGGGATATGGTGGAAACACCATATATTTT.